Listed below are T cell receptor beta chains from one sample, sequenced in a study of blood T cell repertoires in COVID-19. Clones were sequenced by immunoSEQ multiplex PCR, and TCRdb holds only the in-frame ones, with some missing. This repertoire shows some 240,000 clones, around nine tenths found once; its top ten account for about 0.8%. Sequenced material: peripheral blood. These receptors all come from a man in his 60s with COVID-19, enrolled during active disease. Each CDR3 is given with its conserved first and last residue. Fields, in order: J gene, clone size, D gene, V gene, CDR3 DNA, CDR3 protein. D genes are given only for firm matches. Where a row states a size, it is once, few, many or the class of an expanded clone; other rows omit it.

TRBJ1-1	.	.	TRBV27	TGTGCCAGCAGTTTATTAGGGGACACTGAAGCTTTCTTT	CASSLLGDTEAFF
TRBJ1-2	.	TRBD1	TRBV20-1	TGCAGTGCTAGTTTGGGACAGGGGGCTGGTGGCTACACCTTC	CSASLGQGAGGYTF
TRBJ1-1	.	.	TRBV28	TGTGCCAGCACCACCCCGCGGGGGGCGGCGGCTGAAGCTTTCTTT	CASTTPRGAAAEAFF
TRBJ1-3	.	.	TRBV2	TGTGCCAGCAGTGACGGTGGGGCGGCCGGAAACACCATATATTTT	CASSDGGAAGNTIYF
TRBJ2-7	.	.	TRBV18	TGTGCCAGCTCATCACAAGAGGGCCCCTACGAGCAGTACTTC	CASSSQEGPYEQYF
TRBJ2-3	.	TRBD1	TRBV29-1	TGCAGCATGGGACAGCCAAATACGCAGTATTTT	CSMGQPNTQYF
TRBJ2-1	once	.	TRBV12-3/TRBV12-4	TGTGCCAGCACCCCGACTAGTGGTGAGCAGTTCTTC	CASTPTSGEQFF
TRBJ1-3	once	.	TRBV4-1	TGCGCCAGCAGCCAAGTAGGGGTGACTGGAAACACCATATATTTT	CASSQVGVTGNTIYF
TRBJ2-2	.	.	TRBV19	TGTGCCTCCGGGACTCTGAACACCGGGGAGCTGTTTTTT	CASGTLNTGELFF
TRBJ2-3	.	TRBD2	TRBV24-1	TGTGCCACCGCTCTAGCGGAATCAGATACGCAGTATTTT	CATALAESDTQYF
TRBJ2-7	.	TRBD2	TRBV7-2	TGTGCCAGCAGCCAGGCTAGCGGCGCTCCAGGAGAGCAGTACTTC	CASSQASGAPGEQYF
TRBJ1-1	.	TRBD1	TRBV18	TGTGCCAGCTCACCGGGACAGGGTTGGAACACTGAAGCTTTCTTT	CASSPGQGWNTEAFF
TRBJ2-7	.	.	TRBV6-2/TRBV6-3	TGTGCCAGCAGTTCGCGGCAGAACTACGAGCAGTACTTC	CASSSRQNYEQYF
TRBJ1-4	.	TRBD1	TRBV4-1	TGCGCCAGCAGCCAAGATTGGGACAGGGTAGAAAAACTGTTTTTT	CASSQDWDRVEKLFF
TRBJ2-1	.	.	TRBV18	TGTGCCAGCTCACTCTCTACCTCCTACAATGAGCAGTTCTTC	CASSLSTSYNEQFF
TRBJ2-6	.	.	TRBV19	TGTGCCAGTAGATGGAGCTCTGGGGCCAACGTCCTGACTTTC	CASRWSSGANVLTF
TRBJ2-1	.	TRBD2	TRBV6-2/TRBV6-3	TGTGCCAGCAGTCCGAAGCGGGAATCCTACAATGAGCAGTTCTTC	CASSPKRESYNEQFF
TRBJ2-1	.	.	TRBV15	TGTGCCACCAGCAAGGCGGATGAGCAGTTCTTC	CATSKADEQFF
TRBJ1-3	.	.	TRBV19	TGTGCCAGCTATAGGGGGGGAGCTGGAAACACCATATATTTT	CASYRGGAGNTIYF
TRBJ2-2	.	TRBD1	TRBV6-5	TGTGCCAGCAGTTACGCCGGGACAGGGCGAACCGGGGAGCTGTTTTTT	CASSYAGTGRTGELFF
TRBJ2-7	.	.	TRBV5-1	TGCGCCAGCAGCGCAGAAATTCCCTACGAGCAGTACTTC	CASSAEIPYEQYF
TRBJ2-3	.	TRBD2	TRBV15	TGTGCCACCAGCAGAGATCCCAGCGGGGGAAGACCAGATACGCAGTATTTT	CATSRDPSGGRPDTQYF
TRBJ2-1	.	.	TRBV19	TGTGCCAGTACTAAAAGGACAGCCAGCATGGGAAATGAGCAGTTCTTC	CASTKRTASMGNEQFF
TRBJ2-5	.	TRBD2	TRBV5-1	TGCGCCAGCAGCTTGATGCAGGCGGGGGGCCAAGAGACCCAGTACTTC	CASSLMQAGGQETQYF
TRBJ1-2	.	.	TRBV12-3/TRBV12-4	TGTGCCAGCAGTTTAAGCGAGTTGCAGGGCTACACCTTC	CASSLSELQGYTF
TRBJ2-2	.	.	TRBV19	TGTGCCATCCGGGCAGGGGCGAACACCGGGGAGCTGTTTTTT	CAIRAGANTGELFF
TRBJ2-3	.	TRBD1	TRBV2	TGTGCCAGCTCGAACAGGGGGCCGACAGATACGCAGTATTTT	CASSNRGPTDTQYF
TRBJ2-7	.	.	TRBV27	TGTGCCAGCAGTTTCGGCAGGGTATCCTACGAGCAGTACTTC	CASSFGRVSYEQYF
TRBJ1-2	once	.	TRBV30	TGTGCCTGGAGTGTATCGGACCTGTGGAGGCTCGGCTACACCTTC	CAWSVSDLWRLGYTF
TRBJ2-2	.	TRBD1	TRBV28	TGTGCCAGCAAGTTTGCCGGGACAGGGGTCGGCACCGGGGAGCTGTTTTTT	CASKFAGTGVGTGELFF
TRBJ1-5	.	TRBD1	TRBV19	TGTGCCAGTACCCTGACAGGGGACCATCAGCCCCAGCATTTT	CASTLTGDHQPQHF
TRBJ1-2	.	TRBD1	TRBV15	TGTGCCACCAGCAGAGGGAGGGACAGTGGGGACTATGGCTACACCTTC	CATSRGRDSGDYGYTF
TRBJ1-1	.	.	TRBV28	TGTGCCAGCAGTCCCTCAGGGAACACTGAAGCTTTCTTT	CASSPSGNTEAFF
TRBJ1-3	.	TRBD1	TRBV7-8	TGTGCCAGCAGCAATGGGCAGGGGGCGGTTTCTGGAAACACCATATATTTT	CASSNGQGAVSGNTIYF
TRBJ1-5	.	.	TRBV19	TGTGCCAGTAGCCTCCGGGACAACAATCAGCCCCAGCATTTT	CASSLRDNNQPQHF
TRBJ2-7	.	.	TRBV28	TGTGCCAGCAGTTATCCGAGGATTACCTCCTACGAGCAGTACTTC	CASSYPRITSYEQYF
TRBJ2-1	.	TRBD1	TRBV18	TGTGCCAGCTCACCAGGTCTCCGCGGGACAGGGGGCCGGGATGAGCAGTTCTTC	CASSPGLRGTGGRDEQFF
TRBJ2-7	.	.	TRBV12-3/TRBV12-4	TGTGCCAGCAGTTCCTTCTCCTACGAGCAGTACTTC	CASSSFSYEQYF
TRBJ1-4	.	TRBD1	TRBV3-1/TRBV3-2	TGTGCCAGCAGCCAGGGGACAGGCCCATGGGGAGGTGAAAAACTGTTTTTT	CASSQGTGPWGGEKLFF
TRBJ2-3	.	.	TRBV12-3/TRBV12-4	TGTGCCAGCAGTTTGGTTGCGGGTACGCAGTATTTT	CASSLVAGTQYF
TRBJ2-7	.	TRBD2	TRBV5-1	TGCGCCAGCAGCTCCCTGGCTAGCGGATCCTCCTACGAGCAGTACTTC	CASSSLASGSSYEQYF
TRBJ2-1	.	.	TRBV10-3	TGTGCCATCAGTGACACAGCTCAGATCAGCGAGCAGTTCTTC	CAISDTAQISEQFF
TRBJ2-7	.	TRBD1	TRBV11-2	TGTGCCAGCAGCTCCGGGACAGGGGTATACGAGCAGTACTTC	CASSSGTGVYEQYF
TRBJ2-7	.	.	TRBV28	TGTGCCAGCAAATCGAACGGAGATCCCTACGAGCAGTACTTC	CASKSNGDPYEQYF
TRBJ1-2	.	TRBD1	TRBV28	TGTGCCAGCAGTTTGGAGGGACAGGGGGCTGGGGGCTACACCTTC	CASSLEGQGAGGYTF
TRBJ2-3	.	.	TRBV7-3	TGTGCCAGCAGCTTAATTCCGGGAATGGGCACAGATACGCAGTATTTT	CASSLIPGMGTDTQYF
TRBJ2-1	.	TRBD1	TRBV6-4	TGTGCCAGCAGTTCCGGGACAGGGATCGGCAATGAGCAGTTCTTC	CASSSGTGIGNEQFF
TRBJ2-5	.	.	TRBV3-1/TRBV3-2	TGTGCCAGCAGCGTGGGGGGGCGGGAGACCCAGTACTTC	CASSVGGRETQYF